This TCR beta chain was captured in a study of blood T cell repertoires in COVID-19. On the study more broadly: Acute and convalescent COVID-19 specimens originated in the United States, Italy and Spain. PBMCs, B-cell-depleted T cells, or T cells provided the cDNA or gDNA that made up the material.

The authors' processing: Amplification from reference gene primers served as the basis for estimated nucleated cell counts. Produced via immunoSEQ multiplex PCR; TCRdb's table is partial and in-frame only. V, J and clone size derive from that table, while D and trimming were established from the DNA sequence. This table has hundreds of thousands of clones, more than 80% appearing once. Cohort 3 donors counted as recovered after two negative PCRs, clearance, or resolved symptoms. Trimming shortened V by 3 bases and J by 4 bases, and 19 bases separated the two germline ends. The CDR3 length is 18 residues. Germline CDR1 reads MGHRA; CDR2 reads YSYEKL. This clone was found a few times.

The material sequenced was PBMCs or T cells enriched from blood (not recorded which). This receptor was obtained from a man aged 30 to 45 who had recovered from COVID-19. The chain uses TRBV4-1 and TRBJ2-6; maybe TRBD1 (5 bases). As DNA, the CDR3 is TGCGCCAGCAGCCACCTCGGCTTAGGGGTAGGGGGGGCCAACGTCCTGACTTTC. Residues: CASSHLGLGVGGANVLTF.